This T cell receptor beta chain was recorded in a study of T cell responses to AZD1222 COVID-19 vaccine. Here immunoSEQ multiplex PCR was the method, and the copy in TCRdb shows in-frame clones only, minus some. The data hold approximately 110,000 clones, with roughly 90% observed a single time. The CDR3 is made up of 14 amino acids. From germline, CDR1 is SGHRS and CDR2 YFSETQ. V shed 0 bases and J shed 8 bases, with 12 bases lying between them. Study-wide results and limits: The study found Spike-specific TCR breadth and depth rose after two AZD1222 doses. Females outnumbered males among donors, who were mostly white British; clonal diversity was possibly underestimated. Within unmutated variant regions lay the reported targets of nearly half of spike-specific TCRs. The CD4 TCRs associated with vaccination extended across spike and predominated at 160-218 and 743-854.

This clone came up many times. No antigen is known for it. The source was peripheral blood, collected 28 days after the second AZD1222 dose. This receptor was taken from an adult who received the AZD1222 COVID-19 vaccine. V usage is TRBV5-1 and J usage is TRBJ2-1, with D uncertain. CDR3 nucleotides: TGCGCCAGCAGCTTGGGCTTAAATGAGTATGAGCAGTTCTTC. Amino acid sequence: CASSLGLNEYEQFF.